This is a list of T cell receptor beta chains from one sample in a study of T cells in tuberculosis. This table comes from immunoSEQ multiplex PCR, and its TCRdb copy is limited to in-frame clones, with some not included. The repertoire holds nearly 35,000 clones, with roughly nine tenths as singletons. Sequenced sample: PBMCs. The receptors derive from a donor between 10 and 35 years old with latent tuberculosis or without tuberculosis infection. Each CDR3 is given with its conserved first and last residue. The order of the fields is V gene, D gene, J gene, CDR3 protein. The D gene is left open where the match is weak.

V: TRBV28; D: .; J: TRBJ2-7; CDR3: CASSYPRNEQYF
V: TRBV19; D: .; J: TRBJ2-5; CDR3: CASSPTGIETQYF
V: TRBV4-3; D: TRBD2; J: TRBJ2-7; CDR3: CASSQAVAGPYEQYF
V: TRBV5-5; D: .; J: TRBJ1-5; CDR3: CASSLVREGQPQHF
V: TRBV6-5; D: .; J: TRBJ1-2; CDR3: CASSYFLSGGGYTF
V: TRBV15; D: .; J: TRBJ1-2; CDR3: CATSRDRGSSNYGYTF
V: TRBV7-6; D: TRBD2; J: TRBJ2-7; CDR3: CASSFFLAGGTYEQYF
V: TRBV30; D: .; J: TRBJ1-2; CDR3: CAWSVRSRAGYTF
V: TRBV2; D: .; J: TRBJ2-3; CDR3: CASSSRRGNTDTQYF
V: TRBV7-8; D: .; J: TRBJ1-5; CDR3: CASSKTAAENQPQHF